This T cell receptor (beta chain) came from a study of T cell responses to AZD1222 COVID-19 vaccine. Some clones are missing from TCRdb's copy, which holds only in-frame ones; the method was immunoSEQ multiplex PCR. This table holds tens of thousands of clones, more than 65% found once. This CDR3 is built from 17 residues. The germline CDR1 and CDR2 sequences are MGHRA and YSYEKL. Trimming removed 0 bases at V and 4 bases at J, with 16 bases between. The chain is built from TRBV4-1 and TRBJ2-1; D possibly corresponds to TRBD1 (6 bases). The sequencing used peripheral blood, collected on day 0 of AZD1222 vaccination. The TCR sequence derives from an adult in good health. The CDR3 bases are TGCGCCAGCAGCCAAGACGAACGACAGGTGATTTACAATGAGCAGTTCTTC. Translated, it gives CASSQDERQVIYNEQFF.